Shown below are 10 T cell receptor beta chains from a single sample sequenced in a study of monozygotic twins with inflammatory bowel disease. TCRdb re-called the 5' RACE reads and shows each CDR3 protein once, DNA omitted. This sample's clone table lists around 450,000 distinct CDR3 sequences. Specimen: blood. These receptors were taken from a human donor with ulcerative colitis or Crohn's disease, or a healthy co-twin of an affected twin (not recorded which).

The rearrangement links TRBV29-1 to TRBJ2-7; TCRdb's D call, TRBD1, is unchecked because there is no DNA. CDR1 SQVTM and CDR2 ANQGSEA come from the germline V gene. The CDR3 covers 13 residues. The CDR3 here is CSVCITGTHEQYF.

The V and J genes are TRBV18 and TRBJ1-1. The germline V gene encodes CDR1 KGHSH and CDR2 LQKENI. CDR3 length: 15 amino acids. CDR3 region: CASSPPNSLNTEAFF.

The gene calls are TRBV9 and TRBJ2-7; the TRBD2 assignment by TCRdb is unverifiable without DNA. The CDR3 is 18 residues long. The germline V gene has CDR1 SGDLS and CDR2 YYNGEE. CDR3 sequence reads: CASSVGEGLTSGFYEQYF.

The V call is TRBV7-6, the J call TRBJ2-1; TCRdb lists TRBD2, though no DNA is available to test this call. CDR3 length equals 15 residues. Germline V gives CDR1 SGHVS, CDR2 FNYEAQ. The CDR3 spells CASSSGLAGANEQFF. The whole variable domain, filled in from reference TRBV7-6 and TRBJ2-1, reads GAGVSQSPRYKVTKRGQDVALRCDPISGHVSLYWYRQALGQGPEFLTYFNYEAQQDKSGLPNDRFSAERPEGSISTLTIQRTEQRDSAMYRCASSSGLAGANEQFFGPGTRLTVL.

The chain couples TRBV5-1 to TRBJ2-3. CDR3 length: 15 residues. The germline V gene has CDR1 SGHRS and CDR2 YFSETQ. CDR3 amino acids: CASSFGRVHTDTQYF.

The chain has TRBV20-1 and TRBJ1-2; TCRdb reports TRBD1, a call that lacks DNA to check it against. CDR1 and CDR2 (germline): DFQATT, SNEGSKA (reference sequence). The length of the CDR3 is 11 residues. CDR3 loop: CSAPGTRGYTF.

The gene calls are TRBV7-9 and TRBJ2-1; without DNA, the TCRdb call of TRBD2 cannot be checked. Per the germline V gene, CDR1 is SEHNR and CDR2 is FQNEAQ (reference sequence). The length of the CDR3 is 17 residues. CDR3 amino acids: CASSLWGGRLSYNEQFF.

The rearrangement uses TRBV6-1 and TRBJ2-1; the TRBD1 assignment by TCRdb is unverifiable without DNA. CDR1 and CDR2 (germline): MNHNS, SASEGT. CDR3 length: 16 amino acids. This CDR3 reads CASSGDRVGAYNEQFF.

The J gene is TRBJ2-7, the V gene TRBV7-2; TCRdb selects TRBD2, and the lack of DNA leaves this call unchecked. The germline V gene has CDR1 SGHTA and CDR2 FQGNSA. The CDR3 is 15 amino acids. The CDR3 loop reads CASSLVLGEGLEQYF.

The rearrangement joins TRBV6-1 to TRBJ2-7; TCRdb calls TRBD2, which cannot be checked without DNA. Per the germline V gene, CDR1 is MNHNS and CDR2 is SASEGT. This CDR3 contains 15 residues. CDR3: CASSLGRASTYEQYF.